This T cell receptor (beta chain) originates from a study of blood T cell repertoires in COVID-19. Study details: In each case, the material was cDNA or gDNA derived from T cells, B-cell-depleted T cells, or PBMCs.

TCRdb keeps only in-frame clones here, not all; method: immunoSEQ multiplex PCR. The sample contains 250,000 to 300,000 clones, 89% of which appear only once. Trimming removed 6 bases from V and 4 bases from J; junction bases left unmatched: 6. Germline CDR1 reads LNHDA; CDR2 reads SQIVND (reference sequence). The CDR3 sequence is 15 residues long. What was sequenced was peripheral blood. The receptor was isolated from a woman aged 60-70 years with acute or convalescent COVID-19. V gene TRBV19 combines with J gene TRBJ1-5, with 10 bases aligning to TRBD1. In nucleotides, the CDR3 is TGTGCCAGTAGCGACCGGGACAGGGGAAATCAGCCCCAGCATTTT. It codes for CASSDRDRGNQPQHF.